This T cell receptor (beta chain) was documented in a study of T cell responses to AZD1222 COVID-19 vaccine. The assay was immunoSEQ multiplex PCR, and TCRdb's table has in-frame clones only and misses some. Seen here are about 160,000 clones, around 93% observed once, and the top ten hold around 1.8%. Findings of the study overall: AZD1222 recipients seropositive at baseline numbered only five or six.

Details on this clone: Its antigen remains unidentified.

CDR1 is SGDLS, CDR2 YYNGEE, per germline. The CDR3 is made up of 15 amino acids. V was cut by 1 base and J by 4 bases, with 14 bases left in between. This material consisted of peripheral blood, taken on day 0 of AZD1222 vaccination. The chain is built from TRBV9 and TRBJ1-1, with unresolved D. This clonotype was obtained from an adult in good health. Here the CDR3 reads CASSVYGRERTEAFF. CDR3 coding DNA: TGTGCCAGCAGCGTATACGGTAGAGAGCGCACTGAAGCTTTCTTT.